This T cell receptor (beta chain) comes out of a study of tumor and adjacent non-tumor tissue in lung cancer. Across the study: Patients comprised over 9 adenocarcinoma, 2 squamous cell carcinoma and 1 small cell lung cancer. Each sample yielded approximately 4.2 million productive TCRbeta reads on average.

V was pared by 3 bases and J by 9 bases, with 15 bases between. CDR3 length: 13 amino acids. Three rounds of nested PCR, following a modified ARM-PCR protocol, produced the TCRbeta library. MiXCR, run by TCRdb on the multiplex PCR reads, gives a single entry per CDR3 protein. This sample has some 51,000 distinct CDR3 sequences, with about two thirds found just once. The template was RNA from unsorted bulk tissue. The normal lung tissue was taken more than 3 cm from the tumor edge. The receptor was derived from a woman aged 70-85 years with non-small cell lung cancer. Specimen: distant non-tumor lung tissue. V is TRBV12-3 or TRBV12-4 and J is TRBJ2-7, with D tentatively TRBD2 (6 bases). CDR3 region: CASSFGNGRLQYF. CDR3 in DNA: TGTGCCAGCAGTTTTGGTAACGGGAGATTGCAGTACTTC.